These T cell receptor beta chains were read from a single sample in a study of cytomegalovirus exposure and HLA in healthy donors. Only in-frame clones appear in the TCRdb table, and some are missing; sequencing was by immunoSEQ multiplex PCR. The sample totals approximately 70,000 clones. Input material: PBMCs. All receptors come from a woman between 35 and 50 years old in good health and CMV-seropositive. Each CDR3 is given with its conserved first and last residue. D genes are given only for firm matches.

TRBV18,TRBJ1-2,-,TGTGCCAGCTCACCGACATCGTCGGACTATGGCTACACCTTC,CASSPTSSDYGYTF
TRBV7-7,TRBJ2-2,-,TGTGCCAGCACCCCAAGACGGGGAGGGAACACCGGGGAGCTGTTTTTT,CASTPRRGGNTGELFF
TRBV7-8,TRBJ2-7,-,TGTGCCAGCAGCTTTCGGGACGAGCAGTACTTC,CASSFRDEQYF
TRBV4-3,TRBJ1-1,-,TGCGCCAGCAGCCAAGAGCTCAGGCTCGGTGAAGCTTTCTTT,CASSQELRLGEAFF
TRBV7-9,TRBJ2-7,-,TGTGTAACGGAGGAGTGGGCTGGCTACGAGCAGTACTTC,CVTEEWAGYEQYF
TRBV4-1,TRBJ1-1,TRBD1,TGCGCCAGCAGCCAACCGACAGGGGCATACACTGAAGCTTTCTTT,CASSQPTGAYTEAFF
TRBV11-1,TRBJ2-7,TRBD2,TGTGCCAGCAGCTTAGGACTAGCGGGAGCTCAGAGGGGCGAGCAGTACTTC,CASSLGLAGAQRGEQYF
TRBV7-8,TRBJ1-1,TRBD1,TGTGCCAGCAGCTCCCGGGACAGGGGGTCGAATACTGAAGCTTTCTTT,CASSSRDRGSNTEAFF
TRBV19,TRBJ1-4,-,TGTGCCAGTAGTATCCAACGGACAGCTAATGAAAAACTGTTTTTT,CASSIQRTANEKLFF
TRBV7-3,TRBJ2-1,TRBD2,TGTGCCAGCAGCTTCCTGGGCGGGGGGCCCCACAATGAGCAGTTCTTC,CASSFLGGGPHNEQFF
TRBV18,TRBJ2-5,-,TGTGCCAGCTCACCAAGACAGAGAGAGACCCAGTACTTC,CASSPRQRETQYF
TRBV5-4,TRBJ2-2,TRBD2,TGTGCCAGCAACTTCTCCGGCCTGAGGGCGGGAGGATCCGGGGAGCTGTTTTTT,CASNFSGLRAGGSGELFF
TRBV7-9,TRBJ2-1,TRBD2,TGTGCCAGCAGCTTATCACGACTAGCGGGATGGGATGAGCAGTTCTTC,CASSLSRLAGWDEQFF
TRBV6-6,TRBJ2-1,TRBD2,TGTGCCAGCAGTTCGACTAGCGGGAGGGACTACAATGAGCAGTTCTTC,CASSSTSGRDYNEQFF
TRBV11-2,TRBJ1-2,-,TGTGCCAGCAGCTTAGAGGGTCGGAGGGGCTACACCTTC,CASSLEGRRGYTF
TRBV2,TRBJ2-1,TRBD1,TGTGCCAGCAGTGATTTGGACAGGGGGATTTTCGATGAGCAGTTCTTC,CASSDLDRGIFDEQFF
TRBV28,TRBJ1-2,-,TGTGCCAGCAGTACCCGGACTCTTGGCTACACCTTC,CASSTRTLGYTF
TRBV5-6,TRBJ1-4,-,TGTGCCAGCAGCCGAAATCACAAAGAAAAACTGTTTTTT,CASSRNHKEKLFF
TRBV6-5,TRBJ1-2,-,TGTGCCAGCAGTTCTTACGAGCAGGGCGACGGCTACACCTTC,CASSSYEQGDGYTF
TRBV5-1,TRBJ1-2,TRBD1,TGCGCCAGCAGCTTTTTGGGGACAGGGCCCTCAGAGCGTGGCTACACCTTC,CASSFLGTGPSERGYTF
TRBV4-2,TRBJ1-1,-,TGTGCCGGCAGCCTCGAGGGGGGGGAAAGGGCTGAAGCTTTCTTT,CAGSLEGGERAEAFF
TRBV19,TRBJ2-7,-,TGTGCCAGTACCCGCGCGTTCCGGGACAACGAGCAGTACTTC,CASTRAFRDNEQYF
TRBV6-1,TRBJ2-1,TRBD2,TGTGCCAGCACTAGGAAGGGGCGGGAGGACAATGAGCAGTTCTTC,CASTRKGREDNEQFF
TRBV19,TRBJ2-1,-,TGTGCCAGTAGCGACCCTGCGCGGGTGTACGTATACAATGAGCAGTTCTTC,CASSDPARVYVYNEQFF
TRBV5-6,TRBJ1-1,TRBD1,TGTGCCAGCAGCTTACAGGGGGGTACTGAAGCTTTCTTT,CASSLQGGTEAFF
TRBV28,TRBJ2-7,-,TGTGCCAGCAGAACCCCCTCCCAGGGCACATACGAGCAGTACTTC,CASRTPSQGTYEQYF
TRBV7-3,TRBJ2-5,TRBD2,TGTGCCAGCAGCTTTTGGCCTAGCGGGCCTCAAGAGACCCAGTACTTC,CASSFWPSGPQETQYF
TRBV5-1,TRBJ2-1,TRBD2,TGCGCCAGCAGCTTCGGGCTAGCGGGGAGATACAATGAGCAGTTCTTC,CASSFGLAGRYNEQFF
TRBV11-2,TRBJ1-1,-,TGTGCCAGCAGCTCCAGGAACACTGAAGCTTTCTTT,CASSSRNTEAFF
TRBV19,TRBJ2-1,TRBD1,TGTGCCAGTTCGACAGGGGGCGACTACAATGAGCAGTTCTTC,CASSTGGDYNEQFF
TRBV18,TRBJ2-2,-,TGTGCCAGCTCACCTCCGTCTGAGACCGGGGAGCTGTTTTTT,CASSPPSETGELFF
TRBV7-3,TRBJ2-1,TRBD2,TGTGCCAGCAGCTTAACAGGGGGAAGCGGGGGTAGCTCCTACAATGAGCAGTTCTTC,CASSLTGGSGGSSYNEQFF
TRBV15,TRBJ2-7,-,TGTGCCACCAGCGGTGGAGTAGCGCCGGGCTACGAGCAGTACTTC,CATSGGVAPGYEQYF
TRBV7-3,TRBJ2-2,-,TGTGCCAGCAGCTTAAGTCTACTGCAGAACACCGGGGAGCTGTTTTTT,CASSLSLLQNTGELFF
TRBV13,TRBJ2-2,TRBD1,TGTGCCAGCAGCGGAGAGGGACAGGGCGTAAGGGAGCTGTTTTTT,CASSGEGQGVRELFF
TRBV18,TRBJ2-1,TRBD2,TGTGCCAGCTCATCCCAGCGTGGGGGGGGAAACAATGAGCAGTTCTTC,CASSSQRGGGNNEQFF
TRBV2,TRBJ2-1,-,TGTGCCAGCAGTGTAACGGGTAACAATGAGCAGTTCTTC,CASSVTGNNEQFF
TRBV6-1,TRBJ2-7,-,TGTGCCAGCAGTGAAATTCGTCGAGACAGTTCCTACGAGCAGTACTTC,CASSEIRRDSSYEQYF
TRBV14,TRBJ2-3,-,TGTGCCAGCAGCCCTAGGACTTTCTCAGATACGCAGTATTTT,CASSPRTFSDTQYF
TRBV28,TRBJ1-2,-,TGTGCCAGCAGTTCGGACAGCAACTATGGCTACACCTTC,CASSSDSNYGYTF
TRBV4-2,TRBJ2-1,TRBD2,TGTGCCTGGGATTCGGGAGGCGGGAATGAGCAGTTCTTC,CAWDSGGGNEQFF